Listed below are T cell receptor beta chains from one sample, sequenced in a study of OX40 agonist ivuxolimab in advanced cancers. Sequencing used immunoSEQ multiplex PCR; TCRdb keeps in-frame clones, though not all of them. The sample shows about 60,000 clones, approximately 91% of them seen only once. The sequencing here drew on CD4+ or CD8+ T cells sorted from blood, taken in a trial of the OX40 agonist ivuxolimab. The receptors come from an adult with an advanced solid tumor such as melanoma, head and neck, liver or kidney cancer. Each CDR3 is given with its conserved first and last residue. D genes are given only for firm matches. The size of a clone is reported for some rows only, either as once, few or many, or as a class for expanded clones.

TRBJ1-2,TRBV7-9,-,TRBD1,CASSTKGDSLPYGYTF,TGTGCCAGCAGCACAAAAGGGGACAGCCTCCCTTATGGCTACACCTTC
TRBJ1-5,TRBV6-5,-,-,CASKGAETNQPQHF,TGTGCCAGCAAGGGTGCAGAGACCAATCAGCCCCAGCATTTT
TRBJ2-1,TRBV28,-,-,CASSLARYYNEQFF,TGTGCCAGCAGTTTGGCCAGGTACTACAATGAGCAGTTCTTC
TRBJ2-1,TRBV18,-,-,CASSPERQLPYNEQFF,TGTGCCAGCTCACCAGAGCGACAGCTCCCCTACAATGAGCAGTTCTTC
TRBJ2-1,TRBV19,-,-,CASSIGEGGSYNEQFF,TGTGCCAGTAGTATAGGGGAAGGGGGCTCCTACAATGAGCAGTTCTTC
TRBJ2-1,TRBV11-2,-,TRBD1,CASSLRTGSDNEQFF,TGTGCCAGCAGTTTGAGGACAGGGTCGGACAATGAGCAGTTCTTC
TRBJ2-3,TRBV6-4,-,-,CASSELIGTDTQYF,TGTGCCAGCAGTGAGTTGATCGGGACAGATACGCAGTATTTT
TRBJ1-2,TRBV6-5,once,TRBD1,CASSWTRDSRYGYTF,TGTGCCAGCAGTTGGACCCGGGACAGTCGCTATGGCTACACCTTC
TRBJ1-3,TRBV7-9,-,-,CASSLVGHGNTIYF,TGTGCCAGCAGCTTAGTTGGGCACGGAAACACCATATATTTT
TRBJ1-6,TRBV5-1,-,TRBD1,CASKDRVNSPLHF,TGCGCCAGCAAGGACAGGGTCAATTCACCCCTCCACTTT
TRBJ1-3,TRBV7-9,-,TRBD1,CASSADRISGNTIYF,TGTGCCAGCAGCGCGGACAGGATCTCTGGAAACACCATATATTTT